Each of the 7 T cell receptor beta chains below was sequenced from the same sample in a study of early T cells in non-severe SARS-CoV-2 infection. TCRdb re-called the 5' RACE reads through MiXCR, storing one row per CDR3 protein. The repertoire holds 75,000 to 90,000 distinct CDR3 sequences, with about 16% as singletons. The sample comprised whole blood. Receptors originate from an adult who was a healthcare worker with PCR-confirmed SARS-CoV-2 infection or an uninfected control (not recorded which).

This clonotype showed up just a few times. The rearrangement links TRBV9 to TRBJ2-2, with 11 bases that match TRBD2. Looked up from germline, CDR1 is SGDLS and CDR2 is YYNGEE. The CDR3 is 17 amino acids. With V trimmed by 1 base and J by 5 bases, 7 bases remained unmatched. The CDR3 DNA is TGTGCCAGCAGCGTACGGCTAGCGGGAGGAGGAACCGGGGAGCTGTTTTTT. The encoded protein is CASSVRLAGGGTGELFF.

In its sample, this clonotype was seen a few times. The V gene is TRBV7-2, the J gene TRBJ1-5; no clear D gene. The CDR3 length is 14 residues. V lost 5 bases, J lost 3 bases, and 11 bases lay in between. Germline CDR1 SGHTA, CDR2 FQGNSA. The CDR3 loop is CASSPPGNNQPQHF. In DNA form, the CDR3 reads TGTGCCAGCAGCCCCCCGGGCAACAATCAGCCCCAGCATTTT.

There are a few counts of this clonotype. V usage is TRBV5-1 and J usage is TRBJ2-6, with D unclear. This CDR3 contains 15 residues. Germline V gene data show CDR1 as SGHRS and CDR2 as YFSETQ. V was clipped by 0 bases and J by 2 bases, with 6 bases between them. DNA of the CDR3: TGCGCCAGCAGCTTGGGCACTCCTGGGGCCAACGTCCTGACTTTC. Translating it yields CASSLGTPGANVLTF.

With respect to this clonotype: In this CDR3 the conserved last residue, phenylalanine or tryptophan, is missing, so a read error is likely. The rearrangement joins TRBV20-1 to TRBJ1-2; 7 bases agree with TRBD1. This CDR3 region has 13 residues. Per germline, CDR1 DFQATT and CDR2 SNEGSKA (reference sequence). Trimming took 5 bases from V and 4 from J; bases not matched to a gene: 7. CDR3 amino acids: CSAEDRAGYGYTL. CDR3 DNA sequence: TGCAGTGCTGAAGACAGGGCGGGCTATGGCTACACCCTC.

The gene calls are TRBV11-2 and TRBJ2-1, with a possible D match to TRBD1 (5 bases). The CDR3 sequence is 16 residues long. Deletions cut 5 bases from V and 5 bases from J, with 19 bases between. CDR1 SGHAT and CDR2 FQNNGV come from the germline V gene. CDR3 amino acids: CASSPAGPDFNNEQFF. The CDR3 DNA is TGTGCCAGCAGCCCAGCAGGGCCAGACTTCAACAATGAGCAGTTCTTC.

Only a few counts were recorded for this clonotype. The V and J genes are TRBV20-1 and TRBJ2-3; the match to TRBD2 covers 11 bases. CDR1 is DFQATT, CDR2 SNEGSKA, per germline (reference sequence). Unmatched junction bases numbered 9, after V lost 7 bases and J lost 6 bases. The CDR3 spans 14 residues. CDR3 amino acids: CSESASGRRDTQYF. Here the CDR3 DNA reads TGCAGTGAGTCGGCTAGCGGGAGGCGGGATACGCAGTATTTT.

This clonotype has a handful of counts. CDR3 sequence reads: CASSRSVGELFF. The CDR3 DNA sequence: TGTGCCAGCAGCCGGAGTGTCGGGGAGCTGTTTTTT. The V call is TRBV6-2 or TRBV6-3, the J call TRBJ2-2; no reliable D call. Trimming stripped 6 bases from V and 7 bases from J, with 9 bases between. The CDR3 sequence is 12 residues long. The germline V gene has CDR1 MNHEY and CDR2 SVGEGT.